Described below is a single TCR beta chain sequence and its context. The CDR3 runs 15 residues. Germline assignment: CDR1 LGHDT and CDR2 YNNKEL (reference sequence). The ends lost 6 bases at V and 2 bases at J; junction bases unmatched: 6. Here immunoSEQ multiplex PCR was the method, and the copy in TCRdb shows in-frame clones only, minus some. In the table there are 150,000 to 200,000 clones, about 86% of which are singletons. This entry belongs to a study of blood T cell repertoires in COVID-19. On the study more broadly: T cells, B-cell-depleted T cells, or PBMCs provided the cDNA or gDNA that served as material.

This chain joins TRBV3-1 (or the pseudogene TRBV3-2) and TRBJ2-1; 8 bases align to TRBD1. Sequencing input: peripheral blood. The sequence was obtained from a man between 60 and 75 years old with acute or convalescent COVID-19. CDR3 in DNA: TGTGCCAGCAGGAGGGGACAGGTCCCCTACAATGAGCAGTTCTTC. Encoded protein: CASRRGQVPYNEQFF.